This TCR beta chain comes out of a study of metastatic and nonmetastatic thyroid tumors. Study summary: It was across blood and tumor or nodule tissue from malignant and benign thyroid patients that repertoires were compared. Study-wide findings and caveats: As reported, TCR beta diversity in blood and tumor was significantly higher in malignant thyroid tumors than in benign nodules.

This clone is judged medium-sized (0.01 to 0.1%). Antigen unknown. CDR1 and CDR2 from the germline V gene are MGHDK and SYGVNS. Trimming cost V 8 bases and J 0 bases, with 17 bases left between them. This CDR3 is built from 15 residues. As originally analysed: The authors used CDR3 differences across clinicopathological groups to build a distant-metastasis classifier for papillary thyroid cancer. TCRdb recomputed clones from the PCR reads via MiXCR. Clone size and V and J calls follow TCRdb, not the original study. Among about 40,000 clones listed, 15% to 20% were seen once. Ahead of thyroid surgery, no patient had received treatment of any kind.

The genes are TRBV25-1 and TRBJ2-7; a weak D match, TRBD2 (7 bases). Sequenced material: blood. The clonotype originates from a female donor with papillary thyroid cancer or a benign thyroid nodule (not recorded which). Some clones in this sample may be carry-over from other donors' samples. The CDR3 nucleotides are TGTGCCAGCGTCCCCCGTGGGGGGGCCTCCTACGAGCAGTACTTC. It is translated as CASVPRGGASYEQYF.